This entry lists 21 T cell receptor beta chains sequenced from one sample in a study of beta chain features in type 1 diabetes. The entirety of the isolated RNA underwent reverse transcription, so expressed TCRB transcripts were sequenced. TCRdb keeps only in-frame clones here, not all; method: immunoSEQ multiplex PCR. In the table there are around 400,000 clones, over 13% of which are singletons. Sequenced material: naive CD4+ T cells from blood. Receptors originate from a woman under 30 in good health.

This clone has only a few counts. This chain joins TRBV9 and TRBJ2-1, with D tentatively TRBD2 (6 bases). This CDR3 contains 14 residues. The germline CDR1 and CDR2 sequences are SGDLS and YYNGEE. Trimming pared 5 bases from V and 8 bases from J, leaving 17 bases between. The CDR3, as DNA: TGTGCCAGCAGACCAGTGGAGGGAAGCCATGAGCAGTTCTTC. This codes for CASRPVEGSHEQFF.

This clone was detected a few times. The V and J genes are TRBV2 and TRBJ1-5, with 9 bases lining up with TRBD1. Trimming at V came to 11 bases and at J to 7 bases, leaving 9 bases not matched to a gene. This CDR3 spans 13 amino acids. From germline, CDR1 is SNHLY and CDR2 FYNNEI. The CDR3 region has the DNA TGTGCCGGGGACAGGGAGTCGGGACAGCCCCAGCATTTT. This translates into CAGDRESGQPQHF. Drawing the rest from reference TRBV2 and TRBJ1-5, the complete variable domain is EPEVTQTPSHQVTQMGQEVILRCVPISNHLYFYWYRQILGQKVEFLVSFYNNEISEKSEIFDDQFSVERPDGSNFTLKIRSTKLEDSAMYFCAGDRESGQPQHFGDGTRLSIL.

This clone was counted a few times. V gene TRBV30 combines with J gene TRBJ1-1; TRBD1 matches at 8 bases. The V segment lost 1 base and the J segment 3 bases; nucleotides outside the gene matches: 1. Per germline, CDR1 GTSNPN and CDR2 SVGIG (reference sequence). CDR3 length equals 13 residues. CDR3 nucleotides: TGTGCCTGGAGTGCACAGGGGGACACTGAAGCTTTCTTT. This encodes CAWSAQGDTEAFF.

The chain couples TRBV28 to TRBJ1-2, with D hard to call. The germline V gene has CDR1 MDHEN and CDR2 SYDVKM. The CDR3 extends over 16 amino acids. The ends were cut back, 6 bases at V and 4 bases at J, with 21 bases in the middle. The CDR3 bases are TGTGCCAGCAGCACTGCCTCCCTAGGCCAGAGCTATGGCTACACCTTC. It codes for CASSTASLGQSYGYTF.

This clone was seen a handful of times. This chain uses TRBV4-3 with TRBJ1-3; no reliable D call. Germline CDR1 reads LGHNA; CDR2 reads YSLEER. V was cut by 0 bases and J by 3 bases, with 9 bases left in between. The CDR3 is made up of 15 amino acids. The CDR3 DNA is TGCGCCAGCAGCCAAGATCGGTATTTTGGAAACACCATATATTTT. Translated, it gives CASSQDRYFGNTIYF.

The CDR3 DNA sequence: TGTGCCAGCAGCAAGGCGCGGGATGGGGCAACTAATGAAAAACTGTTTTTT. Encoded protein: CASSKARDGATNEKLFF. V gene TRBV21-1 combines with J gene TRBJ1-4. TRBV21-1 is tagged as a pseudogene. The CDR3 extends over 17 amino acids.

This clone was counted only a few times. The chain has TRBV6-4 and TRBJ2-3; 7 nucleotides align to TRBD2. This CDR3 contains 14 residues. Germline V CDR1 and CDR2: MRHNA, SNTAGT. The trim removed 8 bases at V and 3 bases at J, leaving 8 bases unmatched. The CDR3 DNA is TGTGCCAGCGCCTCCGCGGGGGTGACAGATACGCAGTATTTT. Translation gives CASASAGVTDTQYF.

In this sample, this clone turned up a few times. This rearrangement joins TRBV30 to TRBJ2-7; D may be TRBD1 (6 bases). Between the trimmed V and J ends, which lost 5 bases and 1 base, there was a span of 12 bases. CDR1 is GTSNPN, CDR2 SVGIG, per germline (reference sequence). The CDR3 contains 13 residues. The CDR3 region has the DNA TGTGCCTGGTTAACGACAGGATCCTACGAGCAGTACTTC. Translating it yields CAWLTTGSYEQYF.

The chain carries TRBV28 and TRBJ1-4; D is perhaps TRBD1 (6 bases). The CDR3 covers 15 residues. The V end was cut by 4 bases, the J end by 5 bases, with 14 bases between. Germline CDR1 is MDHEN and CDR2 is SYDVKM. Here the CDR3 DNA reads TGTGCCAGCAGTTCCCAGGGGAACTTAAATGAAAAACTGTTTTTT. Translation gives CASSSQGNLNEKLFF.

This clone has just a few counts. The rearrangement joins TRBV15 to TRBJ2-1, with 14 bases matching TRBD2. CDR3 length: 15 amino acids. V trimming: 6 bases; J trimming: 9 bases; junction bases outside the gene matches: 7. In germline, CDR1 is LNHNV, CDR2 YYDKDF (reference sequence). DNA of the CDR3: TGTGCCACCAGGAGGGGACTAGCGGGAGTGACTGAGCAGTTCTTC. Its protein is CATRRGLAGVTEQFF.

This clone was recorded once. This rearrangement joins TRBV7-9 to TRBJ1-2, with D possibly matching TRBD1 (6 bases). V dropped 2 bases and J dropped 2 bases, with 12 bases sitting between them. Germline CDR1 reads SEHNR; CDR2 reads FQNEAQ (reference sequence). There are 15 residues in the CDR3. The CDR3 loop is CASSLFGTQNYGYTF. In nucleotides, the CDR3 is TGTGCCAGCAGCTTATTCGGGACACAGAACTATGGCTACACCTTC. Together with reference TRBV7-9 and TRBJ1-2, the CDR3 gives the full variable domain: DTGVSQNPRHKITKRGQNVTFRCDPISEHNRLYWYRQTLGQGPEFLTYFQNEAQLEKSRLLSDRFSAERPKGSFSTLEIQRTEQGDSAMYLCASSLFGTQNYGYTFGSGTRLTVV.

The V call is TRBV7-2, the J call TRBJ1-4, with D tentatively TRBD1 (5 bases). CDR3 length: 16 amino acids. V was shortened by 1 base and J by 7 bases, with 16 bases between the two germline ends. Germline V gene lookup returns CDR1 SGHTA and CDR2 FQGNSA. The CDR3 region has the DNA TGTGCCAGCAGCTTAGGTTCGGCGATAAGGGGTGAAAAACTGTTTTTT. It translates to CASSLGSAIRGEKLFF. The whole variable domain, filled in from reference TRBV7-2 and TRBJ1-4, reads GAGVSQSPSNKVTEKGKDVELRCDPISGHTALYWYRQSLGQGLEFLIYFQGNSAPDKSGLPSDRFSAERTGGSVSTLTIQRTQQEDSAVYLCASSLGSAIRGEKLFFGSGTQLSVL.

The chain carries TRBV15 and TRBJ1-5, with unresolved D. The CDR3 is 13 amino acids. Germline-derived CDR1 and CDR2 are LNHNV and YYDKDF (reference sequence). V lost 1 base, J lost 8 bases, and 9 bases lay in between. The CDR3: CATSRVQREPQHF. CDR3 coding DNA: TGTGCCACCAGCAGAGTGCAGCGGGAGCCCCAGCATTTT.

This clone showed up just once. The same CDR3 arises from other DNA sequences in this sample as well. The chain carries TRBV28 and TRBJ1-2; 11 nucleotides match TRBD1. V lost 5 bases and J lost 8; bases outside the gene matches: 4. The germline V gene encodes CDR1 MDHEN and CDR2 SYDVKM. The CDR3 has 13 residues. The CDR3 protein is CASSPGQGGGYTF. CDR3 bases: TGTGCCAGCAGTCCGGGACAGGGGGGCGGCTACACCTTC.

This sequence joins TRBV9 and TRBJ2-3, with D perhaps TRBD2 (6 bases). Germline V gives CDR1 SGDLS, CDR2 YYNGEE. The CDR3 loop spans 16 amino acids. V lost 1 base to trimming and J lost 4 bases, with 16 bases between them. The CDR3 region has the DNA TGTGCCAGCAGCGTACAGCCGGGAGTGAGCGCAGATACGCAGTATTTT. It specifies CASSVQPGVSADTQYF.

This clone was picked up a small number of times. This sequence joins TRBV28 and TRBJ2-5; D perhaps matches TRBD2 (6 bases). V was cut by 8 bases and J by 3 bases, with 16 bases left in between. Looked up from germline, CDR1 is MDHEN and CDR2 is SYDVKM. This CDR3 comprises 14 residues. For the CDR3, the DNA is TGTGCCAGCTCCACCCTGCGCGGGAAAGAGACCCAGTACTTC. Amino acid sequence: CASSTLRGKETQYF.

This clone appeared a few times. The chain couples TRBV4-1 to TRBJ2-7; D perhaps matches TRBD2 (6 bases). CDR1 and CDR2 from the germline V gene are MGHRA and YSYEKL. Trimming left V 1 base short and J 3 bases short, with 16 bases between. This CDR3 contains 16 residues. The CDR3, as DNA: TGCGCCAGCAGCCAAGGAATCGCACAAGCGGGCTACGAGCAGTACTTC. The encoded protein is CASSQGIAQAGYEQYF.

The chain uses TRBV30 and TRBJ2-1, with TRBD2 matching 11 bases. Losses at the gene ends were 3 bases for V and 4 bases for J; bases not matched to a gene: 5. The length of the CDR3 is 15 residues. The germline V gene has CDR1 GTSNPN and CDR2 SVGIG (reference sequence). CDR3 protein: CAWRPLAGGYNEQFF. For the CDR3, the DNA is TGTGCCTGGAGGCCCCTAGCGGGAGGATACAATGAGCAGTTCTTC.

J is TRBJ2-7 and V is TRBV28; 7 bases are shared with TRBD2. J was trimmed by 3 bases and V by 10 bases; bases with no gene match: 3. Germline V gene lookup returns CDR1 MDHEN and CDR2 SYDVKM. The CDR3 runs 11 residues. CDR3 loop: CAIRGGYEQYF. The DNA of the CDR3 is TGTGCCATTCGCGGGGGCTACGAGCAGTACTTC.

The chain has TRBV7-9 and TRBJ1-5; the D is unclear. The CDR3 is 15 residues long. The V and J ends lost 0 bases and 7 bases respectively, with 13 bases between them. Germline V gene sequence: CDR1 SEHNR, CDR2 FQNEAQ (reference sequence). DNA for the CDR3: TGTGCCAGCAGCTTAGCGGGGAGTTCGGGCCAGCCCCAGCATTTT. Residues: CASSLAGSSGQPQHF. The entire variable domain, with the rest obtained from reference TRBV7-9 and TRBJ1-5, is as follows: DTGVSQNPRHKITKRGQNVTFRCDPISEHNRLYWYRQTLGQGPEFLTYFQNEAQLEKSRLLSDRFSAERPKGSFSTLEIQRTEQGDSAMYLCASSLAGSSGQPQHFGDGTRLSIL.

This clone was detected only a few times. The CDR3 sequence: CASQGQDFYEQYF. CDR3 DNA: TGTGCCAGCCAAGGACAGGATTTCTACGAGCAGTACTTC. The chain employs TRBV9 and TRBJ2-7, with 7 nucleotides matching TRBD1. Germline V gene lookup returns CDR1 SGDLS and CDR2 YYNGEE. This CDR3 is 13 amino acids long. V was clipped by 7 bases and J by 3 bases; unmatched bases: 7.